The entry below gives a single T cell receptor beta chain sequence along with its context. This clonotype was picked up many times. What this receptor recognizes is not known. Base qualities are not provided; no much larger clone lies one nucleotide away. V lost 3 bases and J lost 4 bases, and the count of bases not matched to a germline gene is 2. From its cysteine to its phenylalanine, the CDR3 spans 13 amino acids. The only DNA kept is the CDR3, 39 bases in frame from the first base. The data are from a study of T cells in Graves' hyperthyroidism and ophthalmopathy (dated by TCRdb to the late 2010s). Study-wide context: Peripheral blood was sampled at the time of initial diagnosis, prior to any treatment. Following sampling, methimazole starting at 30 mg daily was given to hyperthyroidism patients, and high-dose intravenous methylprednisolone was given to ophthalmopathy patients. The paper describes TCR Vbeta CDR3 sequencing of 140 or so peripheral blood samples, made up of under 50 ophthalmopathy patients, some 80 hyperthyroidism patients and 17 progressor patients. In addition, the study compared T-cell repertoires in thyroid tissue and in blood from about 6 Graves' hyperthyroidism patients. Prospective prediction of ophthalmopathy was tested in an independent validation cohort consisting of 18 hyperthyroidism patients and approximately 16 patients who later progressed to ophthalmopathy. The roughly 90 discovery patients were divided at random into training and test sets in a 7:3 ratio. To identify TCR V-J signatures that set the groups apart, the researchers used a discovery cohort of more than 95 patients, made up of 40 to 45 with Graves' ophthalmopathy and 55 to 65 with stable Graves' hyperthyroidism.

Overall results and qualifications from the work: Most expanded thyroid clonotypes (frequency above 0.001) were also found in blood, which suggests that blood repertoires may mirror thyroid immune responses. No statistical method was used to fix the sample size in advance, and group allocation was not hidden from the investigators. A 13 V-J signature model separated ophthalmopathy from stable hyperthyroidism, with 87.88% sensitivity and roughly 81% specificity in cross-validation and 80%/75% in testing. In validation, progression to ophthalmopathy was predicted by the model with nearly 71% sensitivity and just over 72% specificity, a median of roughly 6 months before onset.

Moderately to severely active disease, a Clinical Activity Score of at least 3, a NOSPECS grade of at least 4, and a duration under 3 months were present in ophthalmopathy patients. Patients with uncontrolled infections, other autoimmune diseases, pregnancy or lactation were excluded. Diagnoses were based on clinical symptoms, serum thyroxine and TRAb, thyroid ultrasound and orbital computed tomography. PBMCs were isolated from 7.5 to 10 ml of fresh peripheral blood by Ficoll-Paque density gradient centrifugation. Trizol reagent was used to extract total RNA, and RNA quality was then checked on an Agilent 2100 Bioanalyzer. TCR beta CDR3 regions were amplified from RNA transcripts. A first-round RT-PCR of the TCR CDR3 used the HTBI primer set with the Qiagen OneStep RT-PCR kit. Libraries were constructed in a second round of multiplex PCR, after which size selection and purification were carried out. The libraries were sequenced on an Illumina HiSeq2000 using paired-end 100 bp reads. The original pipeline was this. Raw data were processed with SOAPnuke, discarding reads with adapters, uncalled bases, mean Phred below 15, or no exact constant-primer or identifier match. COPE v1.2.5 was used to merge high-quality paired reads, and clonotypes were defined as unique nucleotide sequences. MiTCR v1.1 was used to align clonotypes to the IMGT TRBV, TRBD and TRBJ reference segments. Only V-J combinations with frequency above 0.0001, covering about 99% of repertoires, were analysed. A TCS score was defined as the ratio between F50 (clonal expansion) and ExV (chaos), using BLOSUM62-based TCRdist between CDR3 peptides within each V-J. Welch's t-statistics and random forest reduced 514 V-J features to about 13, which were used in a naive Bayes classifier (R e1071). Through fastp at Q25 and MiXCR, TCRdb rebuilt clones from the public reads, retaining in-frame beta chains. Duplicate CDR3 protein sequences are folded into a single record with the most common DNA and genes. The V and J calls, along with clone size, are taken from TCRdb and not from the paper's own processing. This sample is represented by approximately 300,000 distinct CDR3 sequences; 17% of them were singletons. The ten biggest clones cover about 51% of the sample.

The sequence links TRBV12-3 or TRBV12-4 to TRBJ2-5, and 7 junction bases match TRBD2. The clonotype was recovered from a woman aged 55-70 years with Graves' ophthalmopathy. Sequencing input: blood. The CDR3 corresponds to CASSFGGGETQYF. In nucleotides, the sequence is TGTGCCAGCAGTTTTGGGGGGGGAGAGACCCAGTACTTC.